The clone carrying this TCR beta chain showed up just once. The trim removed 3 bases at V and 3 bases at J, leaving 4 bases unmatched. CDR3 length: 15 residues. All TCR cDNA molecules were individually tagged with a unique molecular identifier. TCRdb used MiXCR to reprocess the 5' RACE reads, holding one entry per CDR3 protein. Among some 100,000 distinct CDR3 sequences listed, less than 15% were seen once. Time point noted: sample taken at primary tumor resection. Unsorted whole RNA samples from tumor, nontumor lung or frozen PBMC were sequenced. The cohort: roughly 72 early-stage, untreated non-small cell lung cancer patients. The sample originates from a study of spatial heterogeneity in lung cancer. Whole-study context: Compared with alpha-chain sequences, beta-chain sequences were consistently detected in greater numbers.

The chain has TRBV12-3 or TRBV12-4 and TRBJ2-7; 11 bases fit TRBD2. This receptor was obtained from a male donor with early-stage non-small cell lung cancer. This sample comprised PBMCs, obtained at surgery. The CDR3 DNA is TGTGCCAGCAGTTTTTCGACTAGCGGGAACTACGAGCAGTACTTC. This encodes CASSFSTSGNYEQYF.